This TCR beta chain was obtained from a study of technical replicates of blood from a few donors. In germline, CDR1 is MGHRA, CDR2 YSYEKL. The CDR3 is 18 amino acids. V was cut by 4 bases and J by 3 bases, with 19 bases left in between. Sequencing was performed with immunoSEQ multiplex PCR; in TCRdb, only in-frame clones are kept and a portion is missing. The table shows 55,000 to 75,000 clones, with 90% to 95% occurring only once. This clonotype originated in a human donor in good health. Some clones in this sample may be carry-over from other donors' samples. This chain connects TRBV4-1 to TRBJ1-6; unclear D gene. Sample: PBMCs. CDR3 bases: TGCGCCAGCAGCCCCAATGCTCGGAGATTCCTCTATAATTCACCCCTCCACTTT. Amino acid sequence: CASSPNARRFLYNSPLHF.